These T cell receptor beta chains were read from a single sample in a study of T cells expressing NK-cell markers. TCRdb reprocessed the 5' RACE reads and keeps a single row for each CDR3 protein, giving no DNA. This specimen shows around 470,000 distinct CDR3 sequences; the ten leading clones hold more than 1.4%. Sequencing input: blood T cells: a sorted CD56 or NKG2C T cell subset, CD4+ or CD8+ T cells, or bulk PBMC T cells (not recorded which). These receptors were collected from a woman aged 50 to 60 in good health. CDR3s include the opening cysteine and the closing phenylalanine or tryptophan.

CDR3	V	J
CASSSIAENHNEQFF	TRBV7-2	TRBJ2-1
CATSGTRTYNEQFF	TRBV24-1	TRBJ2-1
CASSWGSQETQYF	TRBV5-1	TRBJ2-5
CATSALSRGEQFF	TRBV24-1	TRBJ2-1
CASMRDPGGLETQYF	TRBV5-1	TRBJ2-5
CASSYSTPSNTGELFF	TRBV6-5	TRBJ2-2
CATSSGTRDTQYF	TRBV15	TRBJ2-3
CASSQVEGTNEKLFF	TRBV4-1	TRBJ1-4
CASVVYKLAGHGELFF	TRBV12-3/TRBV12-4	TRBJ2-2
CASSFRTGMGRARTDTQYF	TRBV5-1	TRBJ2-3
CASSWGRGGNQPQHF	TRBV7-2	TRBJ1-5
CASSSGQGATDTQYF	TRBV7-2	TRBJ2-3
CSAVGDNRVGETQYF	TRBV20-1	TRBJ2-5
CASSEAGGSQRAQYF	TRBV5-1	TRBJ2-5
CASSGGGLAKNIQYF	TRBV5-1	TRBJ2-4
CSARVWLAGVNEQFF	TRBV20-1	TRBJ2-1
CSANKLAGPAGETQYF	TRBV20-1	TRBJ2-5
CASSLWSWQGNTDTQYF	TRBV7-9	TRBJ2-3
CSAREGGYPGYTF	TRBV20-1	TRBJ1-2
CASSEEVQATGELFF	TRBV6-1	TRBJ2-2
CASSLASRDQLFF	TRBV5-8	TRBJ1-4
CASSRNSYSYNEQFF	TRBV14	TRBJ2-1